This record covers a single TCR beta chain. Authors' processing steps: Amplification with reference gene primers provided the estimates of nucleated cell counts. Profiling relied on immunoSEQ multiplex PCR, and the TCRdb table lists in-frame clones only, not all of them. V and J calls and clone size are given by that table; D and trimming were obtained from the DNA. The repertoire holds about 210,000 clones, around four fifths seen once, with 7.5% to 9% in the top ten. The data were obtained in a study of blood T cell repertoires in COVID-19. CDR3 length equals 17 residues. Deletions cut 2 bases from V and 2 bases from J, with 17 bases between. Germline V CDR1 and CDR2: SGHAT, FQNNGV.

The chain has TRBV11-2 and TRBJ2-3; maybe TRBD1 (5 bases). Sequenced: peripheral blood. The sequence derives from a woman in her 50s with acute or convalescent COVID-19. CDR3 nucleotides: TGTGCCAGCAGCTTATACAGGCATCGTGGGCTCACAGATACGCAGTATTTT. Protein product: CASSLYRHRGLTDTQYF.